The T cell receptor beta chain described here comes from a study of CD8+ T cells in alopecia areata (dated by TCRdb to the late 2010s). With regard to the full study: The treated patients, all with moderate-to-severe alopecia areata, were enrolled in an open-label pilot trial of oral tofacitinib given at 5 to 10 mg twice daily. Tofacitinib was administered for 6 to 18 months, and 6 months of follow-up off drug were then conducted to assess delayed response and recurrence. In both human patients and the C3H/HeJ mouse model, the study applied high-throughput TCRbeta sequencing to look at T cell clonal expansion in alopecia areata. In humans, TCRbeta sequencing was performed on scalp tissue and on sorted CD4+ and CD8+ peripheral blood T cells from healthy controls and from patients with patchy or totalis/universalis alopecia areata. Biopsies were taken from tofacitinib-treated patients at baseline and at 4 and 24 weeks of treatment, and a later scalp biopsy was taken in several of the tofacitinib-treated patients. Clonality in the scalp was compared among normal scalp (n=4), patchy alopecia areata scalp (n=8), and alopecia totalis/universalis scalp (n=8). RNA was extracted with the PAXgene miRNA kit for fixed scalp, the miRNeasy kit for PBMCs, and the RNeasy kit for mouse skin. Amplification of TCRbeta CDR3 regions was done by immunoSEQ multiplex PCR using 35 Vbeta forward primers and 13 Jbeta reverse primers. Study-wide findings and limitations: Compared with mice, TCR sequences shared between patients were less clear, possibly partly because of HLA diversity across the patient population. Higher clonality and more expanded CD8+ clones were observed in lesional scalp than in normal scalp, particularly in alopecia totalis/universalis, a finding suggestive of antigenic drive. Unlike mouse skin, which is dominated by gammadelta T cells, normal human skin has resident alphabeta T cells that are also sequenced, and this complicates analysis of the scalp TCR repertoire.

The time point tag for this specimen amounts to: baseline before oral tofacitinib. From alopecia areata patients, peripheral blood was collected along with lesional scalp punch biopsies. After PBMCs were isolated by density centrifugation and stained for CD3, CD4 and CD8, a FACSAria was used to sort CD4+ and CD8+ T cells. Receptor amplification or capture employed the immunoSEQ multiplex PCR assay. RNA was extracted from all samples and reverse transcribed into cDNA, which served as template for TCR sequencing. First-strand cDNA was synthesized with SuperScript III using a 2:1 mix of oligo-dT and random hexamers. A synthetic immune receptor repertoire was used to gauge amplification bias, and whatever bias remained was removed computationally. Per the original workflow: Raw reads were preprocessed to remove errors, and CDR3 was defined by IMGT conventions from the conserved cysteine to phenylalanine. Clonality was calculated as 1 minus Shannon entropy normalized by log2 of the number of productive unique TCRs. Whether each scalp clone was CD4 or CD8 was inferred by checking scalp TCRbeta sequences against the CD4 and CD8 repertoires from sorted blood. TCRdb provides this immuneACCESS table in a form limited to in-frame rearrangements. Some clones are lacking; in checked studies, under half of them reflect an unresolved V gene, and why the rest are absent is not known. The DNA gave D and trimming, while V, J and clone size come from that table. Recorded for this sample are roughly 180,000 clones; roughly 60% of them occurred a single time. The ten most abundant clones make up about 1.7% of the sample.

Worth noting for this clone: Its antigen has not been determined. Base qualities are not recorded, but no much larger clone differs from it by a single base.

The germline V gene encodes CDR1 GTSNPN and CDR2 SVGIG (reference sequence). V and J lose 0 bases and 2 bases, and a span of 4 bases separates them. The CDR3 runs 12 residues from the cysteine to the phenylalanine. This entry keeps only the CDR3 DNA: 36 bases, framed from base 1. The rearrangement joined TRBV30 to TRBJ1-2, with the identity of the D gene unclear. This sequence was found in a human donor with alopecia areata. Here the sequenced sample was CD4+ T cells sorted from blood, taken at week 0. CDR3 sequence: CAWSVTNYGYTF. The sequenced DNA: TGTGCCTGGAGTGTAACAAACTATGGCTACACCTTC.